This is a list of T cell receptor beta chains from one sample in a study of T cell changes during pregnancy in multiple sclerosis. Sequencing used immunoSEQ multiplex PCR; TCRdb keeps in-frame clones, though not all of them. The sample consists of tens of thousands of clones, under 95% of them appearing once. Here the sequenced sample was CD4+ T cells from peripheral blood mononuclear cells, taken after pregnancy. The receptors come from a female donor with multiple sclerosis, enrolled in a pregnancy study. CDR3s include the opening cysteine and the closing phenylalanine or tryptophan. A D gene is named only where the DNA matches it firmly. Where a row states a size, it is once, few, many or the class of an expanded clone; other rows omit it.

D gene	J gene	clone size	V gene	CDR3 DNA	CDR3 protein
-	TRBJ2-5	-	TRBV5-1	TGCGCCAGCAGCTTGGGTTCGACCGGGGGCCAAGAGACCCAGTACTTC	CASSLGSTGGQETQYF
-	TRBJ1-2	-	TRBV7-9	TGTGCCAGCAGCTTAGAGTGGCAGGACTATGGCTACACCTTC	CASSLEWQDYGYTF
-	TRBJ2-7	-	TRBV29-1	TGCAGCGTTGAAATTGGCGGCTTAAGGGGCTGGCACTCCTACGAGCAGTACTTC	CSVEIGGLRGWHSYEQYF
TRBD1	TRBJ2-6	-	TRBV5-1	TGCGCCAGCAGCTTGGTCAGGGGGTCTGGGGCCAACGTCCTGACTTTC	CASSLVRGSGANVLTF
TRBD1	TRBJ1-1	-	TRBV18	TGTGCCAGCTCACCAGGGGGACAGCAGAACACTGAAGCTTTCTTT	CASSPGGQQNTEAFF
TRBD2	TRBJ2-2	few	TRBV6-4	TGTGCCAGCAGTGACTCCGCTAGCGGGAGGCTCGGCACCGGGGAGCTGTTTTTT	CASSDSASGRLGTGELFF
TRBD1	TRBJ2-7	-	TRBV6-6	TGTGCCAGCAGTGGCGACAGGGGACAATACGAGCAGTACTTC	CASSGDRGQYEQYF
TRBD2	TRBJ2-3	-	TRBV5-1	TGCGCCAGCAGCCCGGGGGGGGCGCGGGCAGATACGCAGTATTTT	CASSPGGARADTQYF
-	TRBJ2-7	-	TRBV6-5	TGTGCCAGCAGAGAGGGCTCCTACGAGCAGTACTTC	CASREGSYEQYF
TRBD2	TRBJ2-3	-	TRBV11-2	TGTGCCAGCAGCTTAGTTAAAAGGCGGGGGGGAGGTACGCAGTATTTT	CASSLVKRRGGGTQYF
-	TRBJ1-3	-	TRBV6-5	TGTGCCAGCAACTTCGGAAACACCATATATTTT	CASNFGNTIYF
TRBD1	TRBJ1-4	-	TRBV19	TGTGCCAGTAGGGGAGGGACAGGGACCGCAACTAATGAAAAACTGTTTTTT	CASRGGTGTATNEKLFF
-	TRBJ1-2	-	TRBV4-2	TGTGCCAGCAGCCAAGATCAAGGGGTCAACTATGGCTACACCTTC	CASSQDQGVNYGYTF
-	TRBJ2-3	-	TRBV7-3	TGTGCCAGCTCCCTGGGGGGGCCCGGGAGAGATACGCAGTATTTT	CASSLGGPGRDTQYF
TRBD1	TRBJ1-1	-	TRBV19	TGTGCCAGTAGTTTAGGGGGCGTAGGCACTGAAGCTTTCTTT	CASSLGGVGTEAFF
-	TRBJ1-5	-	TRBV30	TGTGCCTGGAGTAGTTTACAGGCAAATCAGCCCCAGCATTTT	CAWSSLQANQPQHF
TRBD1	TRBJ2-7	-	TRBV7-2	TGTGCCAGCAGCAATAACAGGGGCCGGTTTAGCGAGCAGTACTTC	CASSNNRGRFSEQYF
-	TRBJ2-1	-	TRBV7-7	TGTGCCAGCAGCTTAAGCGAGCGGGCCTTCAATGAGCAGTTCTTC	CASSLSERAFNEQFF
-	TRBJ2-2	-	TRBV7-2	TGTGCCAGCAGCTTCGCGGGGACCGGGGAGCTGTTTTTT	CASSFAGTGELFF
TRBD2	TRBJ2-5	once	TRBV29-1	TGCAGCGCCCCCGCGGGAGGCGGAGAGACCCAGTACTTC	CSAPAGGGETQYF
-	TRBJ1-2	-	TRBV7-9	TGTGCCAGCAGCCCCCAGACACCTACTAACTATGGCTACACCTTC	CASSPQTPTNYGYTF
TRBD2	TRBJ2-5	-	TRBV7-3	TGTGCCAGCAGCTTGGGGCCCGGGACTAGCGGGGGGCACCAAGAGACCCAGTACTTC	CASSLGPGTSGGHQETQYF
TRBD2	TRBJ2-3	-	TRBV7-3	TGTGCCAGCAGCTGGGGGGGGACAGATACGCAGTATTTT	CASSWGGTDTQYF
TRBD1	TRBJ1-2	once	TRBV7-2	TGTGCCAGCAGCCGGACAGGGTCCTCTAACTATGGCTACACCTTC	CASSRTGSSNYGYTF
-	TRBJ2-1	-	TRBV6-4	TGTGCCAGCAGTGACGAGGCTAGCTCCTACAATGAGCAGTTCTTC	CASSDEASSYNEQFF
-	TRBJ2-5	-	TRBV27	TGTGCCAGCAGTTCCTCCCTAGAGACCCAGTACTTC	CASSSSLETQYF
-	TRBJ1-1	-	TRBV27	TGTGCCAGCAGCCACGGAAGGGGAACTGAAGCTTTCTTT	CASSHGRGTEAFF
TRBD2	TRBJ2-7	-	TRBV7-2	TGTGCCAGCAGCGTGGGACTAGCGGGTGCCTCCTACGAGCAGTACTTC	CASSVGLAGASYEQYF
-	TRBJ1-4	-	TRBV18	TGTGCCAGCTCACCCGAGACTGGAACCCAAAAACTGTTTTTT	CASSPETGTQKLFF
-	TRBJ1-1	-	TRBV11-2	TGTGCCAGCAGCCCAGTTATCTCCACTGAAGCTTTCTTT	CASSPVISTEAFF
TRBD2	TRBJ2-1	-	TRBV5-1	TGCGCCAGCAGTGAAGCGGGGGGGATCTACAATGAGCAGTTCTTC	CASSEAGGIYNEQFF
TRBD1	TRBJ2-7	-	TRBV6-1	TGTGCCAGCACTGAACAGGGGGCCTACGCCTACGAGCAGTACTTC	CASTEQGAYAYEQYF
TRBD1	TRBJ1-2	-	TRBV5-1	TGCGCCAGCAGCTTAGGGACAGGGTCCTTTGGCTACACCTTC	CASSLGTGSFGYTF
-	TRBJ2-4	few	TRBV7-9	TGTGCCAGCAGCCCCCGAGGGAACATTCAGTACTTC	CASSPRGNIQYF
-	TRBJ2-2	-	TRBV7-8	TGTGCCAGCAGCTTAGTCACGACAGCAGTGGCGAACGCCGGGGAGCTGTTTTTT	CASSLVTTAVANAGELFF
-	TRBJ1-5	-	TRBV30	TGTGCCTGGAGTGTAACCGAGTTCAATCAGCCCCAGCATTTT	CAWSVTEFNQPQHF
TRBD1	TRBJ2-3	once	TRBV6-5	TGTGCCAGCAGCCCCGGGACAGCAGGCACAGATACGCAGTATTTT	CASSPGTAGTDTQYF
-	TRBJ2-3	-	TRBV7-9	TGTGCCAGCAGCTCCCGCATTGGAGGGCACCAGTCCACAGATACGCAGTATTTT	CASSSRIGGHQSTDTQYF
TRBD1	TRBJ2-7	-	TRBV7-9	TGTGCCAGCAGCCCAAGACAGGGCCCCTACGAGCAGTACTTC	CASSPRQGPYEQYF
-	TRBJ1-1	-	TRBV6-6	TGTGCCAGCACCCCCGGGGGGTGGGGAACTGAAGCTTTCTTT	CASTPGGWGTEAFF
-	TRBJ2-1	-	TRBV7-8	TGTGCCAGCAGCTTAGCACTTTACAATGAGCAGTTCTTC	CASSLALYNEQFF
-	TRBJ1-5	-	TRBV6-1	TGTGCCAGCAGACTCTATAGACAGGACGCAAGGCCCCAGCATTTT	CASRLYRQDARPQHF
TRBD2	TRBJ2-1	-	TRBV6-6	TGTGCCAGCAGCACGGGACTAGCGGGGGACAATGAGCAGTTCTTC	CASSTGLAGDNEQFF
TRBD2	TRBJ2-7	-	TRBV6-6	TGTGCCAGCACCCTAGCGGGGGGGCAGGATTCAAGCGAGCAGTACTTC	CASTLAGGQDSSEQYF
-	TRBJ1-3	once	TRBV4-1	TGCGCCAGCAGCCCACAGTTATCTGACACCATATATTTT	CASSPQLSDTIYF
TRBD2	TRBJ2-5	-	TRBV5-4	TGTGCCAGCAGCTTAGCGGGGGGCGAGGTTAAGTACTTC	CASSLAGGEVKYF
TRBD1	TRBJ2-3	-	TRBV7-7	TGTGCCAGCAGCTTAGGGACAGGGAATACAGATACGCAGTATTTT	CASSLGTGNTDTQYF
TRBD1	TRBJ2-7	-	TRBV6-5	TGTGCCAGCAGTCAGACAGGGGCCACCTACGAGCAGTACTTC	CASSQTGATYEQYF
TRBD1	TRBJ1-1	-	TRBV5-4	TGTGCCAGCAGCCTACAGGGGTCAAATGAAGCTTTCTTT	CASSLQGSNEAFF
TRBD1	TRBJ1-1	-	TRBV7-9	TGTGCCAGCAGCACAGGGGGGACTGAAGCTTTCTTT	CASSTGGTEAFF
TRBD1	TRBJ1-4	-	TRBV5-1	TGCGCCAGCAGCGGTCGACAGGGGGATGAAAAACTGTTTTTT	CASSGRQGDEKLFF
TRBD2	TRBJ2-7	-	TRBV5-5	TGTGCCAGCAGCTTGGACGGAGCTAGCGGGAGCCGCGAGCAGTACTTC	CASSLDGASGSREQYF
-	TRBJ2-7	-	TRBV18	TGTGCCAGCTCACCAAGTTTTTTAGGGCAGGGCCGTTCCTACGAGCAGTACTTC	CASSPSFLGQGRSYEQYF
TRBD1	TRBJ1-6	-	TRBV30	TGTGCCTGGAGGGGGCTTGGACAGGTCAATTCACCCCTCCACTTT	CAWRGLGQVNSPLHF
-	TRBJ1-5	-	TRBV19	TGTGCCAGTACTCGGCAGGGTACCTTTGGGAGCAATCAGCCCCAGCATTTT	CASTRQGTFGSNQPQHF
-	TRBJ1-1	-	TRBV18	TGTGCCAGCTCACCACCGGATCAGGGGAACACTGAAGCTTTCTTT	CASSPPDQGNTEAFF
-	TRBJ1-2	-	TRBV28	TGTGCCAGCAACTTAGGGGCGACAGGCCCCTATGGCTACACCTTC	CASNLGATGPYGYTF
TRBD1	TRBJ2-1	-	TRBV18	TGTGCCAGCTCACTGGACAGGGTCTACAATGAGCAGTTCTTC	CASSLDRVYNEQFF